Below, 25 T cell receptor beta chains from the same sample are listed, as sequenced in a study of blood T cell repertoires in COVID-19. Only in-frame clones appear in the TCRdb table, and some are missing; sequencing was by immunoSEQ multiplex PCR. This sample carries some 99,000 clones, 75% to 90% of them seen once, and the ten largest clones take 15% to 20%. Sequences were obtained from peripheral blood. The receptor source for this set is a woman aged 60-75 years with acute or convalescent COVID-19.

This chain uses TRBV2 with TRBJ1-5; D ambiguous. Trimming stripped 10 bases from V and 4 bases from J, with 14 bases between. The germline gives CDR1 SNHLY, CDR2 FYNNEI. This CDR3 spans 13 amino acids. Here the CDR3 reads CANSVGRNQPQHF. CDR3 nucleotides: TGTGCCAACTCGGTCGGCAGGAATCAGCCCCAGCATTTT.

V gene TRBV6-5 combines with J gene TRBJ2-1, with a weak D call TRBD2 (6 bases). The germline gives CDR1 MNHEY, CDR2 SVGAGI. Trimming left V 10 bases short and J 0 bases short, with 16 bases between. This CDR3 is 15 amino acids long. CDR3 nucleotides: TGTGCCACTACCCCCGGGGGAAGCTCCTACAATGAGCAGTTCTTC. Translation gives CATTPGGSSYNEQFF.

The rearrangement joins TRBV19 to TRBJ2-3; tentatively, D is TRBD1 (6 bases). Trimming removed 5 bases from V and 4 bases from J, with 13 bases in between. The V gene's germline CDR1 is LNHDA and CDR2 SQIVND (reference sequence). CDR3 length: 14 amino acids. CDR3 loop: CASSPRGVPDTQYF. Here the CDR3 DNA reads TGTGCCAGTAGTCCCAGGGGAGTCCCAGATACGCAGTATTTT.

The rearrangement joins TRBV7-2 to TRBJ1-2, with D possibly matching TRBD1 (6 bases). V gave up 5 bases and J gave up 3 bases, with 13 bases separating them. The CDR3 is made up of 14 amino acids. Germline lookup yields CDR1 SGHTA and CDR2 FQGNSA. CDR3: CASSPLRGDYGYTF. In DNA form, the CDR3 reads TGTGCCAGCAGCCCACTCAGGGGTGACTATGGCTACACCTTC.

The chain is built from TRBV4-1 and TRBJ2-1, with 9 positions matching TRBD2. CDR1 is MGHRA and CDR2 is YSYEKL in the germline V gene. Trimming removed 1 base from V and 5 bases from J; junction bases left unmatched: 6. This CDR3 contains 16 residues. The CDR3 reads CASSQGPSGGNNEQFF. CDR3 nucleotide sequence: TGCGCCAGCAGCCAAGGTCCGAGCGGGGGGAACAATGAGCAGTTCTTC.

V and J are TRBV7-2 and TRBJ2-7, with 10 nucleotides matching TRBD1. V gave up 3 bases and J gave up 3 bases; unmatched junction bases: 2. CDR3 length: 14 residues. Germline CDR1 SGHTA, CDR2 FQGNSA. The DNA for the CDR3 is TGTGCCAGCAGCTTGGGGGACAGGGGCTACGAGCAGTACTTC. Translation gives CASSLGDRGYEQYF.

The rearrangement uses TRBV28 and TRBJ2-6; D is ambiguous. CDR1 MDHEN and CDR2 SYDVKM come from the germline V gene. V dropped 5 bases and J dropped 0 bases, with 11 bases sitting between them. The CDR3 sequence is 16 residues long. CDR3 in amino acids: CASSPSPGSGANVLTF. CDR3 nucleotides: TGTGCCAGCAGTCCCTCCCCCGGCTCTGGGGCCAACGTCCTGACTTTC.

This clone was picked up one time. This chain uses TRBV30 with TRBJ2-4, with D tentatively TRBD1 (5 bases). The CDR3 covers 14 residues. V was shortened by 0 bases and J by 3 bases, with 9 bases between the two germline ends. Germline V lookup: CDR1 GTSNPN, CDR2 SVGIG (reference sequence). CDR3 sequence: CAWSVQDDKNIQYF. DNA for the CDR3: TGTGCCTGGAGTGTACAGGACGACAAAAACATTCAGTACTTC.

The gene calls are TRBV2 and TRBJ2-2, with TRBD1 matching 7 bases. Germline V gene data show CDR1 as SNHLY and CDR2 as FYNNEI. This CDR3 region has 13 residues. Trimming took 8 bases from V and 6 from J; bases not matched to a gene: 6. DNA of the CDR3: TGTGCCAGCTCGGGACAGCCGCCCGGGGAGCTGTTTTTT. Its translation is CASSGQPPGELFF. Based on the CDR3 plus reference TRBV2 and TRBJ2-2, the full variable domain is EPEVTQTPSHQVTQMGQEVILRCVPISNHLYFYWYRQILGQKVEFLVSFYNNEISEKSEIFDDQFSVERPDGSNFTLKIRSTKLEDSAMYFCASSGQPPGELFFGEGSRLTVL.

The chain recombines TRBV6-6 with TRBJ1-1; 9 nucleotides match TRBD1. The V segment lost 6 bases and the J segment 11 bases; nucleotides outside the gene matches: 10. The length of the CDR3 is 13 residues. Germline V gene data show CDR1 as MNHNY and CDR2 as SVGAGI (reference sequence). CDR3 residues: CASSLRTGEEAFF. DNA for the CDR3: TGTGCCAGCAGCCTTAGGACAGGGGAGGAGGCTTTCTTT.

V is TRBV7-8 and J is TRBJ2-5; no definite D call. This CDR3 contains 14 residues. V shed 1 base and J shed 1 base, with 7 bases lying between them. The germline gives CDR1 SGHVS, CDR2 FQNEAQ. The CDR3 DNA reads TGTGCCAGCAGCTTAGGGTCAGGCCAAGAGACCCAGTACTTC. Encoded protein: CASSLGSGQETQYF.

DNA of the CDR3: TGTGCCAGCAGCCCACAGGGAAACTATGGCTACACCTTC. It translates to CASSPQGNYGYTF. This rearrangement joins TRBV7-8 to TRBJ1-2, with D possibly matching TRBD1 (6 bases). The CDR3 spans 13 residues. Germline CDR1 SGHVS, CDR2 FQNEAQ. Trimming cost V 5 bases and J 2 bases, with 9 bases left between them.

This chain links TRBV5-4 with TRBJ1-4; TRBD1 matches 8 bases. Germline CDR1 reads SGHNT; CDR2 reads YYREEE (reference sequence). The CDR3 totals 15 residues. The trim removed 3 bases at V and 7 bases at J, leaving 8 bases unmatched. Written as DNA, the CDR3 is TGTGCCAGCAGCTCCCAACAGGGGGAAGGTGAAAAACTGTTTTTT. Translated: CASSSQQGEGEKLFF.

This chain connects TRBV14 to TRBJ1-3, with D tentatively TRBD1 (6 bases). This CDR3 region has 16 residues. V shed 4 bases and J shed 0 bases, with 13 bases lying between them. CDR1 SGHDN and CDR2 FVKESK come from the germline V gene. The CDR3 nucleotides are TGTGCCAGCAGCCCTCAGGGGTCTTTCTCTGGAAACACCATATATTTT. Residues: CASSPQGSFSGNTIYF.

V usage is TRBV4-1 and J usage is TRBJ1-6; no firm D call. Germline V CDR1 and CDR2: MGHRA, YSYEKL. V was trimmed by 1 base and J by 6 bases, leaving 4 bases between them. The length of the CDR3 is 13 residues. The CDR3: CASSQVRNSPLHF. In DNA form, the CDR3 reads TGCGCCAGCAGCCAAGTTCGTAATTCACCCCTCCACTTT.

This chain uses TRBV7-9 with TRBJ1-5; 7 bases map to TRBD1. This CDR3 is 16 amino acids long. The trim removed 4 bases at V and 4 bases at J, leaving 10 bases unmatched. Germline assignment: CDR1 SEHNR and CDR2 FQNEAQ (reference sequence). CDR3 sequence (DNA): TGTGCCAGCAGCTCGAAGGCCGGGACAGATAATCAGCCCCAGCATTTT. Encoded protein: CASSSKAGTDNQPQHF.

The rearrangement uses TRBV6-5 and TRBJ1-1, with D possibly matching TRBD1 (6 bases). Trimming took 0 bases from V and 4 from J, leaving 15 bases between them. The germline V gene has CDR1 MNHEY and CDR2 SVGAGI. The length of the CDR3 is 16 residues. In nucleotides, the CDR3 is TGTGCCAGCAGTTACTCGATGCGGGGAGGGGGCACTGAAGCTTTCTTT. Residues: CASSYSMRGGGTEAFF.

The chain is built from TRBV7-2 and TRBJ2-1; perhaps TRBD2 as D (6 bases). The ends were cut back, 6 bases at V and 1 base at J, with 10 bases in the middle. The CDR3 consists of 14 residues. Germline values: CDR1 SGHTA, CDR2 FQGNSA. CDR3 nucleotide sequence: TGTGCCAGCAGGCCGGGACTGTCCTACAATGAGCAGTTCTTC. Its protein is CASRPGLSYNEQFF. Filled out from reference TRBV7-2 and TRBJ2-1, the complete variable domain reads GAGVSQSPSNKVTEKGKDVELRCDPISGHTALYWYRQSLGQGLEFLIYFQGNSAPDKSGLPSDRFSAERTGGSVSTLTIQRTQQEDSAVYLCASRPGLSYNEQFFGPGTRLTVL.

The CDR3 loop is CASSTQVLSNQPQHF. In DNA, the CDR3 is TGTGCCAGCTCAACTCAGGTTCTGAGCAATCAGCCCCAGCATTTT. The chain is built from TRBV18 and TRBJ1-5; D is unresolved. The CDR3 is 15 residues long. Germline CDR1 reads KGHSH; CDR2 reads LQKENI. Trimming pared 5 bases from V and 1 base from J, leaving 12 bases between.

The chain has TRBV7-9 and TRBJ2-3; 9 bases map to TRBD2. Germline V gene lookup returns CDR1 SEHNR and CDR2 FQNEAQ (reference sequence). This CDR3 comprises 15 residues. V shed 4 bases and J 4 bases; nucleotides not matched to a gene: 6. CDR3 nucleotides: TGTGCCAGCAGCTCTCCTAGCGGGACCTCAGATACGCAGTATTTT. It is translated as CASSSPSGTSDTQYF.

The rearrangement links TRBV11-1 to TRBJ2-5; D is possibly TRBD1 (6 bases). The V and J ends lost 5 bases and 1 base respectively, with 8 bases between them. The germline V gene has CDR1 SGHAT and CDR2 FQDESV (reference sequence). This CDR3 region has 13 residues. CDR3 DNA: TGTGCCAGCAGCGAGGACAGCCAAGAGACCCAGTACTTC. It yields the protein CASSEDSQETQYF.

The CDR3 nucleotides read TGTGCCAGCAGCGAGGGGGTAGCGGGAGGGTCCGAGCAGTACTTC. Translated, it gives CASSEGVAGGSEQYF. The chain carries TRBV9 and TRBJ2-7; the match to TRBD2 covers 11 bases. The CDR3 has 15 amino acids. Germline-derived CDR1 and CDR2 are SGDLS and YYNGEE. J gave up 6 bases and V 3 bases, and 8 bases lay outside the gene matches.

This clone was counted only a few times. The rearrangement links TRBV28 to TRBJ2-3; 8 bases fit TRBD2. The CDR3 length is 19 residues. CDR1 and CDR2 from the germline V gene are MDHEN and SYDVKM. The V and J ends lost 4 bases and 0 bases, in that order; junction bases with no gene match: 15. The CDR3 DNA reads as TGTGCCAGCAGTTCAACTAGCGGAGGTGATTGGTCTAGCACAGATACGCAGTATTTT. This translates into CASSSTSGGDWSSTDTQYF.

The chain joins TRBV18 to TRBJ1-2; possible D gene TRBD1, 5 bases. The CDR3 is 13 residues long. Germline CDR1 KGHSH, CDR2 LQKENI. Trimming removed 3 bases at V and 3 bases at J, with 8 bases between. Here the CDR3 reads CASSPIGDYGYTF. The CDR3 DNA reads TGTGCCAGCTCACCGATAGGGGACTATGGCTACACCTTC.

The J gene is TRBJ1-6, the V gene TRBV27; D is unclear. V lost 8 bases and J 4 bases, leaving 12 bases between the germline ends. The germline gives CDR1 MNHEY, CDR2 SMNVEV (reference sequence). CDR3 length equals 14 residues. The DNA for the CDR3 is TGTGCCAGCGGGTCCCCGAGGTATAATTCACCCCTCCACTTT. Amino acids: CASGSPRYNSPLHF.